This TCR beta chain was found in a study of blood T cell repertoires in COVID-19 (dated by TCRdb to 2020 to 2022). Context from the whole study: Collaborator samples came from the United States, Italy and Spain and covered acute and convalescent phases of COVID-19. The repertoires were released in a freely available public database intended as a resource for research on the immune response to SARS-CoV-2. HLA class I and class II types, where available, came from metadata supplied by the sample provider rather than from assay-based typing. Subjects who had been exposed to COVID-19, were actively infected with it, or had recovered from it provided the deeply sampled blood TCRbeta repertoires that made up the dataset. Samples were obtained from the ongoing ImmuneRACE study (first 160 participants) and from about 1,300 subjects provided by 6 global collaborators. A de-identified subject ID, COVID-19 status, age in years and sex were almost always included in the sample metadata. The prospective study material was composed of cDNA or gDNA derived from T cells, B-cell-depleted T cells, or PBMCs.

Overall study results and their limits: Clinical and demographic metadata were provided uncurated, with the amount varying by source and participant.

One collaborating source in Seattle enrolled patients during active infection and followed them longitudinally through the course of disease. Whole blood was collected in K2EDTA tubes by collaborating institutions according to the institutions' own protocols. Collaborator samples were shipped for TCRbeta analysis as frozen whole blood, isolated PBMCs, or DNA extracted from either sample type. About this clone: The target of this receptor is not known. Per-nucleotide qualities are absent, and no much larger clonotype sits a single base away.

From cysteine to phenylalanine, the CDR3 is 15 amino acids long. Of the read, only the CDR3 DNA is kept; its 45 bases are in frame from base 1. The CDR1 and CDR2 encoded by the germline V gene are SGDLS and YYNGEE. The junction shows trimming of 4 bases on V and 4 bases on J, and the gene matches do not reach 5 bases of it. TCRbeta CDR3 regions were amplified from genomic DNA by means of the immunoSEQ Assay, a bias-controlled multiplex PCR. Per the authors' processing: Within the assay, amplification of reference gene primers was used to estimate how many nucleated cells each sample contained. To quantify the absolute abundance of each unique TCRbeta CDR3 rearrangement, sequence reads were collapsed and filtered. Productive Simpson clonality was computed per sample as the square root of Simpson's diversity index over productive rearrangements. This immuneACCESS table, as held by TCRdb, lists in-frame sequences with V and J called but not all clones. Of the missing ones, under half trace to an unresolved V gene in checked studies; the others have no known cause. The D gene and trimming were derived from the DNA, and the V and J assignments and clone size from that table. In all, the sample holds 300,000 or so clones, and roughly 90% of those were seen once. The ten largest account for 2.9% of the sample.

The V and J segments used are TRBV9 and TRBJ2-1; TRBD1 lines up with 10 middle nucleotides. The sequence derives from a woman in her 30s with COVID-19, enrolled during active disease. Source material: peripheral blood. CDR3 region: CASSLGTGAYNEQFF. Here is the DNA: TGTGCCAGCAGCTTAGGGACAGGGGCATACAATGAGCAGTTCTTC.